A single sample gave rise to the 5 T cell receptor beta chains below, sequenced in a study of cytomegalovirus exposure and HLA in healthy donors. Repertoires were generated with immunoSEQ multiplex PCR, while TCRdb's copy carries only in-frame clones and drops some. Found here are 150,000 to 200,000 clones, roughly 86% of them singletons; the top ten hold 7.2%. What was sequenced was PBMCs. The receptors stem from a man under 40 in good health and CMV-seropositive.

CDR3 sequence (DNA): TGTGCCTGGAGTGTAGGGCAGGGGGCCCTCCACGAGCAGTACTTC. Protein sequence: CAWSVGQGALHEQYF. The chain combines TRBV30 with TRBJ2-7, with 8 bases identical to TRBD1. The germline CDR1 and CDR2 sequences are GTSNPN and SVGIG (reference sequence). This CDR3 comprises 15 residues. J gave up 5 bases and V 0 bases, and 9 bases lay outside the gene matches.

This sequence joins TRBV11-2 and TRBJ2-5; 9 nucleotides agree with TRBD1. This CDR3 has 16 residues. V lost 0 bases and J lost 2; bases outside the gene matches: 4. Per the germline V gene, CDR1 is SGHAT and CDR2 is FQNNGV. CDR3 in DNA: TGTGCCAGCAGCTTAGATCTAGACAGGGGGCAAGAGACCCAGTACTTC. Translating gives CASSLDLDRGQETQYF.

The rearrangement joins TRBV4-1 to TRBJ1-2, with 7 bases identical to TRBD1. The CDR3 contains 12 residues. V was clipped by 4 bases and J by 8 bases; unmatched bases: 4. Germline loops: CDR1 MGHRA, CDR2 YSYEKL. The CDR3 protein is CASSPDRDGYTF. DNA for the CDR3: TGCGCCAGCAGCCCCGACAGGGACGGCTACACCTTC.

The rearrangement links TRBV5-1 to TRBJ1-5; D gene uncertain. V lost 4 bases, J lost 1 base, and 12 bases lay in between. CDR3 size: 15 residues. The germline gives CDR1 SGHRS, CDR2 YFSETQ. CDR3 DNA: TGCGCCAGCAGCCCGGCCCTCGGAAGCAATCAGCCCCAGCATTTT. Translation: CASSPALGSNQPQHF.

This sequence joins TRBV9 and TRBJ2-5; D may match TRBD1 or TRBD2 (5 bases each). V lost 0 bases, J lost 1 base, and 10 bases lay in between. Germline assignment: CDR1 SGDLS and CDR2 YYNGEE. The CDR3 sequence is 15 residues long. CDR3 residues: CASSVVGESQETQYF. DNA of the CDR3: TGTGCCAGCAGCGTAGTGGGGGAGTCCCAAGAGACCCAGTACTTC.